These 6 T cell receptor beta chains came from one sample sequenced in a study of vaccination and CD4 T cells after COVID-19 (dated by TCRdb to the early 2020s). Libraries were made using PCR. For sequencing, an Illumina iSeq 100 was employed. DNA from cultured CD4+ T cells was subjected to TCR sequencing with the Oncomine TCR Beta short-read assay at the Johns Hopkins FTIC core. TCRdb trimmed the raw reads at Q25, called clones with MiXCR and kept productive beta chains. Rows with a matching CDR3 protein are joined into one entry that keeps the most common DNA and genes. Here the sample has about 18,000 distinct CDR3 sequences; roughly 60% occur a single time. The ten largest clonotypes hold 6% to 8.5% of the sample. The treatment or condition label, read with the paper, signifies: approximately 10-day PBMC culture with coronavirus spike peptide pools or control peptides (ViraFEST assay). No antigens are known for them.

This sample comprised CD4+ T cells from blood, cultured in vitro, obtained before SARS-CoV-2 vaccination. The receptors here all came from a human donor who had recovered from COVID-19.

This clonotype has only a few counts. The J gene is TRBJ1-5, the V gene TRBV20-1; D is possibly TRBD1 (5 bases). The CDR3 has 14 amino acids. Trimming removed 0 bases from V and 3 bases from J, with 9 bases in between. Looked up from germline, CDR1 is DFQATT and CDR2 is SNEGSKA (reference sequence). The CDR3 bases are TGCAGTGCTAGAGATTTGGGGCTCAATCAGCCCCAGCATTTT. It encodes CSARDLGLNQPQHF.

This chain uses TRBV10-3 with TRBJ2-5; D is unresolved. Trimming cost V 3 bases and J 2 bases, with 4 bases left between them. The length of the CDR3 is 12 residues. Germline assignment: CDR1 ENHRY and CDR2 SYGVKD. The chain's CDR3 is CAISDEQETQYF. CDR3 bases: TGTGCCATCAGTGATGAACAAGAGACCCAGTACTTC.

This clonotype was recorded once. The rearrangement uses TRBV7-9 and TRBJ2-7, with TRBD2 matching 8 bases. The CDR3 is 16 amino acids. V was clipped by 5 bases and J by 1 base; unmatched bases: 10. The germline gives CDR1 SEHNR, CDR2 FQNEAQ (reference sequence). The CDR3, as DNA: TGTGCCAGCAGCGATATTGAGCGGGAGAGATCCTACGAGCAGTACTTC. It translates to CASSDIERERSYEQYF.

This clonotype came up a few times. At one boundary the junction diverges from the germline segment, which might be a read error. This sequence joins TRBV7-7 and TRBJ2-3; 7 bases match TRBD1. The CDR3 length is 15 residues. CDR1 is SSHAT and CDR2 is FNYEAQ in the germline V gene (reference sequence). As DNA, the CDR3 is TGTGCTAGCAGCCCCACAGGGGCTCGGACAGATACGCAGTATTTT. It encodes CASSPTGARTDTQYF. The whole variable domain, filled in from reference TRBV7-7 and TRBJ2-3, reads GAGVSQSPRYKVTKRGQDVTLRCDPISSHATLYWYQQALGQGPEFLTYFNYEAQPDKSGLPSDRFSAERPEGSISTLTIQRTEQRDSAMYRCASSPTGARTDTQYFGPGTRLTVL.

Only a few counts were recorded for this clonotype. The chain has TRBV7-9 and TRBJ1-1; D remains ambiguous. The CDR3 covers 15 residues. V was cut by 5 bases and J by 4 bases, with 17 bases left in between. Germline CDR1 is SEHNR and CDR2 is FQNEAQ (reference sequence). CDR3: CASSPRVDTSTEAFF. For the CDR3, the DNA is TGTGCCAGCAGCCCACGGGTAGACACGAGCACTGAAGCTTTCTTT. The full variable domain, with the rest looked up from reference TRBV7-9 and TRBJ1-1, is DTGVSQNPRHKITKRGQNVTFRCDPISEHNRLYWYRQTLGQGPEFLTYFQNEAQLEKSRLLSDRFSAERPKGSFSTLEIQRTEQGDSAMYLCASSPRVDTSTEAFFGQGTRLTVV.

In DNA form, the CDR3 reads TGCAGTGCTGGAGCATGGGACAGGGGCTCGTACGAGCAGTACTTC. Translated, it gives CSAGAWDRGSYEQYF. This sequence joins TRBV20-1 and TRBJ2-7, with 10 bases fitting TRBD1. From germline, CDR1 is DFQATT and CDR2 SNEGSKA (reference sequence). Germline trimming cut 5 bases from V and 4 bases from J; bases unmatched to any gene: 11. This CDR3 is built from 15 residues.